Below are 29 T cell receptor beta chains sequenced from a single sample in a study of T and B cells in COVID-19 patients. Multiplex PCR with BIOMED2 TRB-A/B primer pools amplified TRB rearrangements. TCRdb processed the multiplex PCR reads anew with MiXCR; each CDR3 protein has one entry. The sample has roughly 9,400 distinct CDR3 sequences, over 25% seen once. TRB was amplified from approximately 250-500 ng of blood genomic DNA. The source material was blood. The receptors were gathered from a human donor who had recovered from COVID-19.

The chain couples TRBV6-2 or TRBV6-3 to TRBJ1-6; D might be TRBD1 (6 bases). V was shortened by 2 bases and J by 0 bases, with 11 bases between the two germline ends. This CDR3 has 17 amino acids. Germline assignment: CDR1 MNHEY and CDR2 SVGEGT. This CDR3 is CASSYPGHGSYNSPLHF. The CDR3 DNA sequence: TGTGCCAGCAGTTACCCGGGACATGGCTCCTATAATTCACCCCTCCACTTT.

This chain joins TRBV28 and TRBJ2-6; maybe TRBD2 (5 bases). This CDR3 region has 13 residues. Trimming removed 10 bases from V and 2 bases from J, with 9 bases in between. CDR1 MDHEN and CDR2 SYDVKM come from the germline V gene. DNA for the CDR3: TGTGCCATTCGGGATCCTGGGGCCAACGTCCTGACTTTC. Its translation: CAIRDPGANVLTF.

This chain's CDR3 is CASRRSGNYGYTF. Here the CDR3 DNA reads TGTGCCAGCCGCCGGAGTGGGAACTATGGCTACACCTTC. This rearrangement joins TRBV6-6 to TRBJ1-2; no clear D gene. V lost 8 bases, J lost 2 bases, and 12 bases lay in between. This CDR3 has 13 amino acids. In germline, CDR1 is MNHNY, CDR2 SVGAGI (reference sequence).

This clonotype has just a few counts. The chain is built from TRBV29-1 and TRBJ1-1, with 12 bases that match TRBD1. Germline CDR1 is SQVTM and CDR2 is ANQGSEA. The CDR3 totals 16 residues. V lost 5 bases to trimming and J lost 2 bases; unmatched junction nucleotides: 9. CDR3 sequence reads: CSVRAGTGGGNTEAFF. CDR3 coding DNA: TGCAGCGTTAGAGCCGGGACAGGGGGCGGAAACACTGAAGCTTTCTTT.

This clonotype was detected only a few times. The chain links TRBV5-4 to TRBJ2-5, with D uncertain. This CDR3 comprises 14 residues. CDR1 is SGHNT, CDR2 YYREEE, per germline (reference sequence). V lost 4 bases to trimming and J lost 5 bases, with 15 bases between them. CDR3 region: CASSPRTAEETQYF. As DNA, the CDR3 is TGTGCCAGCAGCCCGCGGACGGCAGAGGAGACCCAGTACTTC.

By proportion, this clonotype is medium-sized (0.01 to 0.1%). Written as DNA, the CDR3 is TGTGCCAGCAGCTCGCGACAGGGGGCGGAAGAGCAGTACTTC. Amino acid sequence: CASSSRQGAEEQYF. V usage is TRBV12-3 or TRBV12-4 and J usage is TRBJ2-7; 10 bases fit TRBD1. This CDR3 has 14 amino acids. The ends lost 6 bases at V and 7 bases at J; junction bases unmatched: 9.

This clonotype was counted a few times. The gene calls are TRBV6-5 and TRBJ2-2, with D uncertain. V lost 2 bases and J lost 4, with 11 bases in between. Germline loops: CDR1 MNHEY, CDR2 SVGAGI. CDR3 length: 15 amino acids. In nucleotides, the CDR3 is TGTGCCAGCAGTTACGTGCTAGGTGCCACCGGGGAGCTGTTTTTT. Translated: CASSYVLGATGELFF.

The V gene is TRBV7-6, the J gene TRBJ2-5; 10 bases align to TRBD1. Trimming at V came to 5 bases and at J to 2 bases, leaving 5 bases not matched to a gene. The germline V gene has CDR1 SGHVS and CDR2 FNYEAQ. CDR3 length equals 15 residues. The CDR3 DNA reads TGTGCCAGCAGCAGACAGGGGGCGACGCAAGAGACCCAGTACTTC. Amino acid sequence: CASSRQGATQETQYF.

Ten or more counts support this clonotype. J is TRBJ2-7 and V is TRBV6-1, with D tentatively TRBD1 or TRBD2 (5 bases each). Germline V lookup: CDR1 MNHNS, CDR2 SASEGT. The CDR3 spans 12 residues. Trimming took off 3 bases at V and 5 bases at J, with 8 bases between the two ends. CDR3 nucleotides: TGTGCCAGCAGTGAGCAGGGAGACGAGCAGTACTTC. Translation: CASSEQGDEQYF.

The chain couples TRBV7-2 to TRBJ2-2; 7 bases fit TRBD2. Trimming removed 5 bases from V and 4 bases from J; junction bases left unmatched: 10. The CDR3 is 16 residues long. Germline-derived CDR1 and CDR2 are SGHTA and FQGNSA. Here the CDR3 DNA reads TGTGCCAGCAGCCTACGGGGCGGGGGAAGCACCGGGGAGCTGTTTTTT. It translates to CASSLRGGGSTGELFF.

The CDR3 is CASSSGLQGWYGYTF. As DNA, the CDR3 is TGTGCCAGCAGCTCGGGTTTACAGGGTTGGTATGGCTACACCTTC. This rearrangement joins TRBV12-3 or TRBV12-4 to TRBJ1-2, with a possible D match to TRBD1 (6 bases). V gave up 6 bases and J gave up 5 bases, with 19 bases separating them. There are 15 residues in the CDR3.

The chain couples TRBV6-2 or TRBV6-3 to TRBJ1-5; 10 bases are a match to TRBD1. CDR3 length: 15 amino acids. V shed 0 bases and J 7 bases; nucleotides not matched to a gene: 3. Looked up from germline, CDR1 is MNHEY and CDR2 is SVGEGT. The CDR3 is CASSYSGTGVQPQHF. The CDR3 nucleotides read TGTGCCAGCAGTTACTCAGGGACAGGGGTACAGCCCCAGCATTTT.

This clonotype was recorded many times. The rearrangement uses TRBV7-9 and TRBJ2-3; no definite D call. The CDR3 consists of 13 residues. V lost 5 bases and J 3 bases, leaving 9 bases between the germline ends. The V gene's germline CDR1 is SEHNR and CDR2 FQNEAQ (reference sequence). CDR3 residues: CASSDPGTDTQYF. In DNA, the CDR3 is TGTGCCAGCAGCGACCCCGGGACAGATACGCAGTATTTT.

This clonotype was detected once. The chain employs TRBV13 and TRBJ1-1; perhaps TRBD1 as D (6 bases). Trimming stripped 5 bases from V and 4 bases from J, with 14 bases between. CDR1 is PRHDT, CDR2 FYEKMQ, per germline (reference sequence). The CDR3 length is 14 residues. The chain's CDR3 is CASSIRGVITEAFF. CDR3 sequence (DNA): TGTGCCAGCAGCATCAGGGGAGTGATCACTGAAGCTTTCTTT.

A few counts support this clonotype. J is TRBJ1-5 and V is TRBV12-3 or TRBV12-4; D gene ambiguous. The CDR3 loop spans 16 amino acids. The germline V and J ends were trimmed by 6 bases and 8 bases, with 23 bases remaining between them. The CDR3 DNA follows: TGTGCCAGCAGCCCCGGGTCAAAGAGGGCCGGAAAGCCCCAGCATTTT. Protein: CASSPGSKRAGKPQHF.

By sample fraction, this clonotype is medium-sized. The chain employs TRBV29-1 and TRBJ1-1; TRBD1 matches 8 bases. CDR1 and CDR2 (germline): SQVTM, ANQGSEA. The CDR3 consists of 17 residues. The ends lost 6 bases at V and 0 bases at J; junction bases unmatched: 15. CDR3 DNA: TGCAGCGTCCGAAGTACCAGGGGGCAGGGAATGAACACTGAAGCTTTCTTT. Translating it yields CSVRSTRGQGMNTEAFF.

A few counts support this clonotype. The chain links TRBV30 to TRBJ1-5; 11 bases are shared with TRBD1. CDR1 and CDR2 (germline): GTSNPN, SVGIG (reference sequence). The trim removed 1 base at V and 0 bases at J, leaving 5 bases unmatched. The CDR3 contains 17 residues. The CDR3 coding sequence is TGTGCCTGGAGTGGGACAGGGGGCCTGAATAGCAATCAGCCCCAGCATTTT. Amino acid sequence: CAWSGTGGLNSNQPQHF.

This clonotype has a count of ten or more. The chain joins TRBV18 to TRBJ2-1, with TRBD2 identical over 14 bases. The CDR3 extends over 18 amino acids. V was clipped by 3 bases and J by 4 bases; unmatched bases: 8. The V gene's germline CDR1 is KGHSH and CDR2 LQKENI. The CDR3 sequence: CASSPTVGLAGEYNEQFF. The CDR3 DNA is TGTGCCAGCTCACCGACAGTGGGACTAGCGGGAGAATACAATGAGCAGTTCTTC.

In its sample, this clonotype was seen many times. The chain employs TRBV5-6 and TRBJ2-5; 11 positions match TRBD1. Germline V CDR1 and CDR2: SGHDT, YYEEEE. The J segment lost 4 bases and the V segment lost 2 bases, leaving 7 bases of the junction unmatched. The CDR3 is made up of 16 amino acids. This chain's CDR3 is CASSFLGQGAGETQYF. The CDR3 region has the DNA TGTGCCAGCAGCTTCCTTGGACAGGGGGCTGGAGAGACCCAGTACTTC.

This clonotype appeared many times. V usage is TRBV30 and J usage is TRBJ1-4; no definite D call. In germline, CDR1 is GTSNPN, CDR2 SVGIG (reference sequence). The V end lost 4 bases, the J end lost 2 bases, and 8 bases lay between the germline ends. This CDR3 contains 13 residues. The CDR3 DNA reads as TGTGCCTGGACCGGTGTCACTAATGAAAAACTGTTTTTT. Residues: CAWTGVTNEKLFF.

J is TRBJ1-1 and V is TRBV20-1, with D uncertain. This CDR3 has 13 residues. V was shortened by 5 bases and J by 1 base, with 11 bases between the two germline ends. Germline CDR1 reads DFQATT; CDR2 reads SNEGSKA (reference sequence). As DNA, the CDR3 is TGCAGTGCTTTGAAAACAGCGAACACTGAAGCTTTCTTT. Its translation: CSALKTANTEAFF.

This clonotype was seen repeatedly, ten times or more. V gene TRBV30 combines with J gene TRBJ1-4; no clear D gene. V was cut by 3 bases and J by 4 bases, with 12 bases left in between. CDR1 is GTSNPN and CDR2 is SVGIG in the germline V gene (reference sequence). This CDR3 has 14 residues. CDR3 sequence (DNA): TGTGCCTGGAGCGGTTGGGCTCATAATGAAAAACTGTTTTTT. Its protein product is CAWSGWAHNEKLFF.

The chain combines TRBV4-3 with TRBJ1-4; maybe TRBD1 (5 bases). This CDR3 region has 15 residues. Trimming left V 0 bases short and J 8 bases short, with 13 bases between. The germline V gene encodes CDR1 LGHNA and CDR2 YSLEER. Here the CDR3 DNA reads TGCGCCAGCAGCCAAGATGGGACCGCCGGGGAAAAACTGTTTTTT. Protein: CASSQDGTAGEKLFF.

The rearrangement joins TRBV10-3 to TRBJ2-2; 7 nucleotides match TRBD2. With 3 bases clipped from V and 3 bases from J, the junction kept 10 bases outside the gene matches. This CDR3 is built from 17 residues. The germline V gene encodes CDR1 ENHRY and CDR2 SYGVKD. DNA of the CDR3: TGTGCCATCAGTGACCGGATCGGGCGGGAGCACACCGGGGAGCTGTTTTTT. Translated: CAISDRIGREHTGELFF.

This sequence joins TRBV7-6 and TRBJ2-3, with 9 positions matching TRBD1. V was pared by 4 bases and J by 6 bases, with 5 bases of the junction left unmatched. CDR3 length: 14 amino acids. Germline V CDR1 and CDR2: SGHVS, FNYEAQ. The chain's CDR3 is CASSSTGGSDTQYF. For the CDR3, the DNA is TGTGCCAGCAGCTCGACAGGGGGTTCGGATACGCAGTATTTT. Drawing the rest from reference TRBV7-6 and TRBJ2-3, the complete variable domain is GAGVSQSPRYKVTKRGQDVALRCDPISGHVSLYWYRQALGQGPEFLTYFNYEAQQDKSGLPNDRFSAERPEGSISTLTIQRTEQRDSAMYRCASSSTGGSDTQYFGPGTRLTVL.

The chain employs TRBV5-4 and TRBJ1-2, with D tentatively TRBD1 (6 bases). Germline assignment: CDR1 SGHNT and CDR2 YYREEE (reference sequence). The CDR3 runs to 13 residues. Trimming removed 4 bases at V and 6 bases at J, with 13 bases between. CDR3 sequence: CASSAGTTDGYTF. CDR3 sequence (DNA): TGTGCCAGCAGCGCGGGGACAACCGATGGCTACACCTTC.

By share, this clonotype counts as medium-sized. The chain links TRBV12-3 or TRBV12-4 to TRBJ2-7, with D possibly TRBD1 on 5 matching bases. This CDR3 has 13 amino acids. V lost 7 bases and J 0 bases, leaving 10 bases between the germline ends. CDR3 amino acids: CASIPQGSYEQYF. In nucleotides, the CDR3 is TGTGCCAGCATTCCCCAGGGCTCCTACGAGCAGTACTTC.

This clonotype is categorized as medium-sized. The rearrangement uses TRBV5-4 and TRBJ2-5; 11 nucleotides align to TRBD2. There are 15 residues in the CDR3. Germline CDR1 and CDR2: SGHNT and YYREEE (reference sequence). The trim removed 4 bases at V and 0 bases at J, leaving 2 bases unmatched. The CDR3 DNA is TGTGCCAGCAGCGAGACTAGCGGGAACCAAGAGACCCAGTACTTC. This gives the protein CASSETSGNQETQYF.

The chain is built from TRBV5-4 and TRBJ1-6; D is ambiguous. The CDR3 has 15 residues. In germline, CDR1 is SGHNT, CDR2 YYREEE (reference sequence). V lost 0 bases, J lost 7 bases, and 11 bases lay in between. This CDR3 is CASSLEVWQNSPLHF. In DNA, the CDR3 is TGTGCCAGCAGCTTGGAAGTATGGCAAAATTCACCCCTCCACTTT.